These 5 T cell receptor beta chains share one sample of origin, sequenced in a study of T cell responses to AZD1222 COVID-19 vaccine. Here immunoSEQ multiplex PCR was the method, and the copy in TCRdb shows in-frame clones only, minus some. This table holds about 150,000 clones, around 90% found once. Sequenced material: peripheral blood, taken 28 days after the second AZD1222 dose. The receptors originated from an adult who received the AZD1222 COVID-19 vaccine.

This chain connects TRBV6-1 to TRBJ2-1; D is ambiguous. This CDR3 is 12 amino acids long. CDR1 is MNHNS and CDR2 is SASEGT in the germline V gene. Trimming stripped 3 bases from V and 9 bases from J, with 9 bases between. CDR3: CASSETRSEQFF. In nucleotides, the CDR3 is TGTGCCAGCAGTGAGACACGCAGTGAGCAGTTCTTC.

This rearrangement joins TRBV12-3 or TRBV12-4 to TRBJ2-1, with D possibly being TRBD1 (5 bases). This CDR3 region has 12 residues. Trimming removed 5 bases from V and 7 bases from J, with 9 bases in between. The CDR3 region is CASSLRENEQFF. DNA of the CDR3: TGTGCCAGCAGTCTCAGGGAAAATGAGCAGTTCTTC.

The gene calls are TRBV12-5 and TRBJ1-6, with TRBD1 identical over 8 bases. The CDR3 sequence is 17 residues long. CDR1 is LGHNT and CDR2 is FRNRAP in the germline V gene. Germline trimming cut 0 bases from V and 8 bases from J; bases unmatched to any gene: 9. The CDR3: CASGLVGPRGQDSPLHF. DNA of the CDR3: TGTGCTAGTGGTTTGGTGGGACCCAGGGGGCAAGATTCACCCCTCCACTTT.

This clone turned up a few times. This CDR3 is CASSLSIQGAGELFF. The CDR3 nucleotides are TGTGCCAGCAGTTTATCGATCCAGGGGGCCGGGGAGCTGTTTTTT. J is TRBJ2-2 and V is TRBV27; 7 nucleotides align to TRBD1. Germline-derived CDR1 and CDR2 are MNHEY and SMNVEV (reference sequence). The junction had 4 bases not matched to a gene; V was cut back by 0 bases and J by 6 bases. The CDR3 is made up of 15 amino acids.

The V and J genes are TRBV18 and TRBJ2-7; 9 bases are a match to TRBD1. The J segment lost 3 bases and the V segment lost 3 bases, leaving 9 bases of the junction unmatched. The germline V gene encodes CDR1 KGHSH and CDR2 LQKENI. The CDR3 sequence is 16 residues long. The CDR3 nucleotides are TGTGCCAGCTCACCGCTACCGGGACAGGGATTCTACGAGCAGTACTTC. Translating it yields CASSPLPGQGFYEQYF.